The 23 T cell receptor beta chains in this list originate from one sample, sequenced in a study of regulatory T cells in long-lasting Graves disease. Researchers made TCR beta libraries by using iRepertoire HTBI primers and running Arm-PCR on CDR3 regions. MiXCR, applied by TCRdb to the multiplex PCR reads, yields one record per CDR3 protein. The table includes 450,000 to 500,000 distinct CDR3 sequences, 15% to 20% detected once. Time point reported: newly diagnosed GD, antithyroid drugs for less than 3 months. RNA extracted from PBMCs served as the sequencing template. These same records also appear under a second study, on T cells in Graves' hyperthyroidism and ophthalmopathy.

The sequenced sample was peripheral blood mononuclear cells (PBMCs), obtained at new diagnosis, from a patient treated with antithyroid drugs. These receptors were obtained from a man in his forties with Graves disease.

This clonotype was detected many times. This chain uses TRBV5-1 with TRBJ2-7; D may be TRBD2 (6 bases). CDR3 length: 13 residues. CDR1 is SGHRS, CDR2 YFSETQ, per germline. V was trimmed by 4 bases and J by 6 bases, leaving 14 bases between them. DNA for the CDR3: TGCGCCAGCAGCAAGCGGGCAGAGGGCGAGCAGTACTTC. This encodes CASSKRAEGEQYF.

This clonotype was found many times. The J gene is TRBJ2-2, the V gene TRBV12-3 or TRBV12-4, with D perhaps matching TRBD1 or TRBD2 (5 bases each). The CDR3 has 14 amino acids. Trimming shortened V by 0 bases and J by 4 bases, and 6 bases separated the two germline ends. The CDR3 reads CASSLAGPTGELFF. The CDR3 DNA follows: TGTGCCAGCAGTTTAGCGGGACCCACCGGGGAGCTGTTTTTT.

This clonotype was observed many times. The chain uses TRBV3-1 and TRBJ1-1; D uncertain. V was cut by 0 bases and J by 9 bases, with 8 bases left in between. The CDR3 runs 12 residues. The germline V gene has CDR1 LGHDT and CDR2 YNNKEL (reference sequence). The CDR3 sequence is CASSQDGRKAFF. CDR3 nucleotides: TGTGCCAGCAGCCAAGATGGGAGAAAAGCTTTCTTT. Drawing the rest from reference TRBV3-1 and TRBJ1-1, the complete variable domain is DTAVSQTPKYLVTQMGNDKSIKCEQNLGHDTMYWYKQDSKKFLKIMFSYNNKELIINETVPNRFSPKSPDKAHLNLHINSLELGDSAVYFCASSQDGRKAFFGQGTRLTVV.

The sample holds many counts of this clonotype. This sequence joins TRBV5-1 and TRBJ2-3; 8 positions match TRBD2. This CDR3 contains 14 residues. Germline V gene sequence: CDR1 SGHRS, CDR2 YFSETQ. V shed 0 bases, J shed 4 bases, and the junction held 1 base outside the gene matches. The chain's CDR3 is CASSLGSGADTQYF. The DNA of the CDR3 is TGCGCCAGCAGCTTGGGTAGCGGGGCAGATACGCAGTATTTT.

The chain links TRBV24-1 to TRBJ2-2; 7 nucleotides align to TRBD1. CDR1 and CDR2 (germline): KGHDR, SFDVKD. The V gene end was trimmed by 5 bases and the J gene end by 0 bases; junction bases not matched to a gene: 8. The CDR3 extends over 17 amino acids. The CDR3 sequence is CATSGTHRGPNTGELFF. In nucleotides, the CDR3 is TGTGCCACCAGTGGGACGCACAGGGGCCCGAACACCGGGGAGCTGTTTTTT.

This clonotype was detected ten times or more. The chain employs TRBV28 and TRBJ1-2; D is uncertain. The CDR3 runs to 14 residues. With 2 bases removed from V and 8 bases from J, the gap between germline ends came to 15 bases. CDR1 and CDR2 (germline): MDHEN, SYDVKM. CDR3 protein: CASSLVGEIRGYTF. In nucleotides, the CDR3 is TGTGCCAGCAGTTTAGTAGGAGAAATCCGGGGCTACACCTTC.

This clonotype appeared many times. The genes are TRBV27 and TRBJ2-3; 10 nucleotides agree with TRBD2. Germline lookup yields CDR1 MNHEY and CDR2 SMNVEV (reference sequence). The V and J ends lost 3 bases and 5 bases, in that order; junction bases with no gene match: 11. CDR3 size: 17 residues. CDR3 DNA sequence: TGTGCCAGCAGTTTCTTTTGGGCTAGCGGGAGTGGAGATACGCAGTATTTT. It specifies CASSFFWASGSGDTQYF.

Many counts were recorded for this clonotype. A junction boundary mismatches the germline segment, possibly from a read error. The chain recombines TRBV3-1 with TRBJ2-5; D may be TRBD2 (6 bases). CDR3 size: 12 residues. Germline CDR1 is LGHDT and CDR2 is YNNKEL (reference sequence). The CDR3 nucleotides read TGCGCCAGCAGCCAGGAGGGGGAGACCCAGTACTTC. This encodes CASSQEGETQYF.

This clonotype was detected many times. The chain is built from TRBV2 and TRBJ2-7, with 7 bases aligning to TRBD2. Per germline, CDR1 SNHLY and CDR2 FYNNEI. Trimming cost V 2 bases and J 1 base; bases outside gene matches: 8. The CDR3 loop spans 16 amino acids. The CDR3 DNA reads as TGTGCCAGCAGTGAACCCCCTGGGGGGGTGTCCTACGAGCAGTACTTC. It codes for CASSEPPGGVSYEQYF.

There are a few counts of this clonotype. The V gene is TRBV10-2, the J gene TRBJ2-5; 7 nucleotides line up with TRBD2. The junction had 11 bases not matched to a gene; V was cut back by 3 bases and J by 4 bases. The CDR3 is 16 amino acids. The V gene's germline CDR1 is WSHSY and CDR2 SAAADI. CDR3 protein: CASSDPAGEGRETQYF. DNA of the CDR3: TGCGCCAGCAGTGATCCGGCGGGAGAAGGAAGAGAGACCCAGTACTTC.

The rearrangement joins TRBV7-8 to TRBJ1-4, with D unresolved. Trimming stripped 2 bases from V and 6 bases from J, with 4 bases between. The germline CDR1 and CDR2 sequences are SGHVS and FQNEAQ. The CDR3 consists of 12 residues. The DNA for the CDR3 is TGTGCCAGCAGCTTAATTTATGAAAAACTGTTTTTT. Its protein product is CASSLIYEKLFF.

The rearrangement uses TRBV27 and TRBJ2-3; D is ambiguous. The V end lost 5 bases, the J end lost 5 bases, and 8 bases lay between the germline ends. The CDR3 loop spans 12 amino acids. Germline V gene lookup returns CDR1 MNHEY and CDR2 SMNVEV (reference sequence). Here the CDR3 DNA reads TGTGCCAGCAGTGATAACAGAGATACGCAGTATTTT. It specifies CASSDNRDTQYF.

In this sample, this clonotype turned up many times. The chain uses TRBV18 and TRBJ2-3; 7 bases fit TRBD2. This CDR3 has 14 residues. The germline V gene has CDR1 KGHSH and CDR2 LQKENI. With V trimmed by 4 bases and J by 4 bases, 5 bases remained unmatched. CDR3 nucleotides: TGTGCCAGCTCACAACGTACTAGCGCAGATACGCAGTATTTT. Protein product: CASSQRTSADTQYF.

The V call is TRBV29-1, the J call TRBJ2-1; D may be TRBD1 or TRBD2 (6 bases each). From germline, CDR1 is SQVTM and CDR2 ANQGSEA. CDR3 length: 14 amino acids. V was shortened by 6 bases and J by 0 bases, with 12 bases between the two germline ends. The CDR3 nucleotides are TGCAGCGTCGGGGGCAGGAGCTCCTACAATGAGCAGTTCTTC. Amino acid sequence: CSVGGRSSYNEQFF.

The chain combines TRBV20-1 with TRBJ2-7; TRBD2 aligns across 9 bases. V dropped 6 bases and J dropped 0; count of bases not matched to a gene: 6. Germline CDR1 is DFQATT and CDR2 is SNEGSKA (reference sequence). The CDR3 runs 14 residues. The CDR3 DNA reads TGCAGTGCAATGAGCGGGAGGAGCTCCTACGAGCAGTACTTC. This encodes CSAMSGRSSYEQYF.

This clonotype has a count of ten or more. J is TRBJ2-1 and V is TRBV7-2; TRBD1 matches at 12 bases. J gave up 8 bases and V 2 bases, and 4 bases lay outside the gene matches. Per the germline V gene, CDR1 is SGHTA and CDR2 is FQGNSA. The CDR3 is made up of 15 amino acids. The CDR3 nucleotides read TGTGCCAGCAGCTTATGGGGACAGGGGGCGGATGAGCAGTTCTTC. Amino acids: CASSLWGQGADEQFF.

This clonotype was detected many times. The gene calls are TRBV7-8 and TRBJ2-7, with D possibly called TRBD1 or TRBD2 (5 bases each). Trimming shortened V by 1 base and J by 0 bases, and 13 bases separated the two germline ends. This CDR3 contains 16 residues. Germline V gives CDR1 SGHVS, CDR2 FQNEAQ. CDR3 in amino acids: CASSLERGVGSYEQYF. The CDR3 DNA sequence: TGTGCCAGCAGCTTAGAGAGGGGAGTAGGCTCCTACGAGCAGTACTTC.

This clonotype was observed a few times. The V gene is TRBV2, the J gene TRBJ2-2; tentatively, D is TRBD1 (5 bases). Germline CDR1 SNHLY, CDR2 FYNNEI. Deletions cut 2 bases from V and 7 bases from J, with 8 bases between. The CDR3 sequence is 13 residues long. The CDR3 is CASSEQGFGELFF. The CDR3 coding sequence is TGTGCCAGCAGTGAACAGGGTTTCGGGGAGCTGTTTTTT.

The chain carries TRBV19 and TRBJ1-5; D perhaps matches TRBD1 (5 bases). The V gene's germline CDR1 is LNHDA and CDR2 SQIVND (reference sequence). CDR3 length equals 15 residues. V shed 5 bases and J shed 6 bases, with 17 bases lying between them. CDR3 DNA: TGTGCCAGTAGTCCAGTTGGGACCCCCTCTCAGCCCCAGCATTTT. Protein: CASSPVGTPSQPQHF.

This clonotype was seen a few times. One junction end does not reproduce the germline sequence, and a read error may be involved. The rearrangement uses TRBV7-7 and TRBJ2-2; 10 bases line up with TRBD1. The CDR3 is 15 amino acids. Germline V gives CDR1 SSHAT, CDR2 FNYEAQ (reference sequence). The CDR3 DNA follows: TGTGCTAGCAGCTTGGGACAGGGGTATCCCGGGGAGCTGTTTTTT. The encoded protein is CASSLGQGYPGELFF.

The V call is TRBV6-5, the J call TRBJ1-3; possible D gene TRBD1, 5 bases. Trimming removed 0 bases at V and 7 bases at J, with 19 bases between. The CDR3 is 17 residues long. The V gene's germline CDR1 is MNHEY and CDR2 SVGAGI. Here the CDR3 reads CASSYSQFGQGRNTIYF. CDR3 DNA: TGTGCCAGCAGTTACTCTCAATTCGGTCAGGGTCGGAACACCATATATTTT.

This clonotype has a handful of counts. Sequence at one end of the junction differs from germline and may be a read error. This chain links TRBV10-2 with TRBJ2-1; D is unclear. The CDR3 loop spans 13 amino acids. Germline V gene sequence: CDR1 WSHSY, CDR2 SAAADI. CDR3 in DNA: TGCGCCAGCAGTGGCGTGAACTACAATGAGCAGTCCTTC. Translated: CASSGVNYNEQSF.

This clonotype was recorded at least ten times. The chain joins TRBV28 to TRBJ2-5; D gene ambiguous. Germline CDR1 and CDR2: MDHEN and SYDVKM. CDR3 length: 15 amino acids. Trimming left V 5 bases short and J 1 base short, with 14 bases between. CDR3 DNA: TGTGCCAGCAGTAACATCCCGGGCCGCCAAGAGACCCAGTACTTC. This gives the protein CASSNIPGRQETQYF. The whole variable domain, remainder taken from reference TRBV28 and TRBJ2-5, is DVKVTQSSRYLVKRTGEKVFLECVQDMDHENMFWYRQDPGLGLRLIYFSYDVKMKEKGDIPEGYSVSREKKERFSLILESASTNQTSMYLCASSNIPGRQETQYFGPGTRLLVL.